The 32 T cell receptor beta chains listed next were all sequenced from one sample in a study of cytomegalovirus exposure and HLA in healthy donors. This table comes from immunoSEQ multiplex PCR, and its TCRdb copy is limited to in-frame clones, with some not included. In the table there are a few hundred thousand clones, roughly 88% of which are singletons. Sequenced: PBMCs. The receptors come from a woman in her thirties in good health and CMV-seronegative.

The rearrangement joins TRBV27 to TRBJ1-1; tentatively, D is TRBD1 (5 bases). The V end was cut by 3 bases, the J end by 4 bases, with 9 bases between. In germline, CDR1 is MNHEY, CDR2 SMNVEV (reference sequence). The CDR3 contains 13 residues. As DNA, the CDR3 is TGTGCCAGCAGTTTTGGGGGTTTCACTGAAGCTTTCTTT. Translating it yields CASSFGGFTEAFF.

This clone was seen only a few times. The genes are TRBV14 and TRBJ2-7; 8 bases are shared with TRBD1. The length of the CDR3 is 14 residues. J gave up 5 bases and V 7 bases, and 10 bases lay outside the gene matches. Germline-derived CDR1 and CDR2 are SGHDN and FVKESK. The CDR3 protein is CASTIQGAGHEQYF. The DNA of the CDR3 is TGTGCCAGCACCATCCAGGGGGCAGGCCACGAGCAGTACTTC.

The chain uses TRBV27 and TRBJ2-3, with 10 bases identical to TRBD2. This CDR3 comprises 14 residues. CDR1 and CDR2 from the germline V gene are MNHEY and SMNVEV (reference sequence). V was clipped by 5 bases and J by 5 bases; unmatched bases: 4. The CDR3 loop is CASSPWTSGDTQYF. The CDR3 DNA reads TGTGCCAGCAGTCCTTGGACTAGCGGAGATACGCAGTATTTT.

The V and J genes are TRBV7-9 and TRBJ2-5; D may be TRBD2 (5 bases). Germline-derived CDR1 and CDR2 are SEHNR and FQNEAQ (reference sequence). The CDR3 has 16 amino acids. Trimming left V 5 bases short and J 2 bases short, with 18 bases between. CDR3 nucleotide sequence: TGTGCCAGCAGCCTAGATCCGGGATTGGGGCAAGAGACCCAGTACTTC. Translating gives CASSLDPGLGQETQYF.

This chain uses TRBV4-3 with TRBJ2-7; 7 positions match TRBD1. Germline V CDR1 and CDR2: LGHNA, YSLEER. The ends lost 0 bases at V and 5 bases at J; junction bases unmatched: 4. This CDR3 has 14 residues. The CDR3 DNA follows: TGCGCCAGCAGCCAAGATCCCGGGACAGACGAGCAGTACTTC. Protein product: CASSQDPGTDEQYF.

This clone occurred once. The rearrangement joins TRBV9 to TRBJ2-7; D unclear. The CDR3 has 14 residues. The germline gives CDR1 SGDLS, CDR2 YYNGEE. With 7 bases removed from V and 3 bases from J, the gap between germline ends came to 17 bases. The CDR3 here is CASPRQKRYYEQYF. The CDR3 nucleotides read TGTGCCAGCCCCCGGCAAAAGCGCTACTACGAGCAGTACTTC.

This rearrangement joins TRBV11-3 to TRBJ2-5, with D perhaps assigned TRBD1 or TRBD2 (7 bases each). This CDR3 is built from 14 residues. Germline V gene sequence: CDR1 SGHNT, CDR2 YENEEA. Trimming pared 3 bases from V and 4 bases from J, leaving 12 bases between. In nucleotides, the CDR3 is TGTGCCAGCAGCTTCAGGGGGGAGGGAGAGACCCAGTACTTC. It specifies CASSFRGEGETQYF.

The sample holds one count of this clone. The genes are TRBV6-5 and TRBJ2-3, with 7 bases identical to TRBD1. Trimming cost V 7 bases and J 3 bases; bases outside gene matches: 10. The CDR3 contains 15 residues. From germline, CDR1 is MNHEY and CDR2 SVGAGI. This CDR3 reads CASMSQGDTTDTQYF. CDR3 sequence (DNA): TGTGCCAGCATGTCCCAGGGGGATACGACAGATACGCAGTATTTT.

V usage is TRBV11-2 and J usage is TRBJ1-2; a possible D gene is TRBD1 (6 bases). Germline-derived CDR1 and CDR2 are SGHAT and FQNNGV. The V gene lost 4 bases and the J gene lost 1 base, with 22 bases spanning the gap. The CDR3 length is 18 residues. Here the CDR3 reads CASSSIRERQDYNYGYTF. The CDR3 region has the DNA TGTGCCAGCAGCTCTATTCGAGAGCGACAGGATTATAACTATGGCTACACCTTC.

This sequence joins TRBV4-2 and TRBJ2-1, with D tentatively TRBD2 (5 bases). Germline V gene data show CDR1 as LGHNA and CDR2 as YNFKEQ. The V and J ends lost 0 bases and 5 bases respectively, with 11 bases between them. There are 15 residues in the CDR3. The CDR3 DNA reads as TGTGCCAGCAGCCAAGAGACGACTACCGACAATGAGCAGTTCTTC. Translating gives CASSQETTTDNEQFF.

The chain uses TRBV2 and TRBJ2-5, with 7 bases identical to TRBD1. V was pared by 7 bases and J by 5 bases, with 13 bases of the junction left unmatched. Germline-derived CDR1 and CDR2 are SNHLY and FYNNEI. This CDR3 contains 15 residues. DNA for the CDR3: TGTGCCAGCACCGAAATGGTTCTGACAGGGGAGACCCAGTACTTC. Translating it yields CASTEMVLTGETQYF.

The chain is built from TRBV28 and TRBJ1-5, with D possibly being TRBD1 (6 bases). V gave up 2 bases and J gave up 4 bases, with 27 bases separating them. Germline V gene data show CDR1 as MDHEN and CDR2 as SYDVKM. This CDR3 spans 20 amino acids. The CDR3 DNA reads as TGTGCCAGCAGTTTAATGTCTTCAGTAGGGGCAGGGGTACCAAATCAGCCCCAGCATTTT. As protein: CASSLMSSVGAGVPNQPQHF.

The V and J genes are TRBV18 and TRBJ1-1, with a weak D call TRBD1 (6 bases). Germline-derived CDR1 and CDR2 are KGHSH and LQKENI. CDR3 length equals 14 residues. The ends were cut back, 5 bases at V and 5 bases at J, with 15 bases in the middle. CDR3 nucleotides: TGTGCCAGCTCAAGGGCAGGGGATAATACTGAAGCTTTCTTT. It codes for CASSRAGDNTEAFF.

The chain employs TRBV7-6 and TRBJ2-4, with TRBD2 identical over 8 bases. CDR1 and CDR2 (germline): SGHVS, FNYEAQ. Trimming at V came to 1 base and at J to 0 bases, leaving 11 bases not matched to a gene. This CDR3 has 19 residues. In nucleotides, the CDR3 is TGTGCCAGCAGCTTAGTATCCAGCGGGAGCTCACTAGCCAAAAACATTCAGTACTTC. Translation: CASSLVSSGSSLAKNIQYF.

This clone occurred a few times. The chain couples TRBV4-2 to TRBJ1-2; TRBD1 matches 9 bases. Germline V CDR1 and CDR2: LGHNA, YNFKEQ. This CDR3 has 16 residues. The ends lost 0 bases at V and 3 bases at J; junction bases unmatched: 5. This CDR3 reads CASSQEGTGQDYGYTF. In DNA, the CDR3 is TGTGCCAGCAGCCAAGAAGGGACAGGGCAGGACTATGGCTACACCTTC.

The chain is built from TRBV5-5 and TRBJ2-7; the D call may be TRBD1 or TRBD2 (5 bases each). Germline V CDR1 and CDR2: SGHKS, YYEKEE (reference sequence). With 2 bases removed from V and 5 bases from J, the gap between germline ends came to 11 bases. This CDR3 spans 13 amino acids. The DNA for the CDR3 is TGTGCCAGCAGCTTCCCAGGGAGACACGAGCAGTACTTC. Amino acid sequence: CASSFPGRHEQYF. The full variable domain, in which reference TRBV5-5 and TRBJ2-7 provide the parts outside the CDR3, is DAGVTQSPTHLIKTRGQQVTLRCSPISGHKSVSWYQQVLGQGPQFIFQYYEKEERGRGNFPDRFSARQFPNYSSELNVNALLLGDSALYLCASSFPGRHEQYFGPGTRLTVT.

The chain employs TRBV28 and TRBJ2-1; D gene uncertain. Germline V gene data show CDR1 as MDHEN and CDR2 as SYDVKM. Trimming shortened V by 3 bases and J by 10 bases, and 4 bases separated the two germline ends. The length of the CDR3 is 10 residues. The CDR3 bases are TGTGCCAGCAGTTTTGGCGAGCAGTTCTTC. It yields the protein CASSFGEQFF.

The gene calls are TRBV7-8 and TRBJ1-4; 8 nucleotides align to TRBD1. Germline V gene data show CDR1 as SGHVS and CDR2 as FQNEAQ. The CDR3 extends over 13 amino acids. J was trimmed by 8 bases and V by 4 bases; bases with no gene match: 3. CDR3 nucleotides: TGTGCCAGCAGCTCCCGGACAGGGGAAAAACTGTTTTTT. As protein: CASSSRTGEKLFF.

J is TRBJ2-5 and V is TRBV7-2; D may be TRBD2 (5 bases). Germline V gene data show CDR1 as SGHTA and CDR2 as FQGNSA. This CDR3 has 14 residues. Trimming stripped 2 bases from V and 0 bases from J, with 7 bases between. CDR3: CASSLSRDQETQYF. In DNA, the CDR3 is TGTGCCAGCAGCTTATCGCGGGACCAAGAGACCCAGTACTTC.

The table lists this clone with a count of one. This chain links TRBV30 with TRBJ2-2; D remains ambiguous. This CDR3 region has 15 residues. Trimming took 0 bases from V and 0 from J, leaving 8 bases between them. The germline V gene has CDR1 GTSNPN and CDR2 SVGIG (reference sequence). The DNA for the CDR3 is TGTGCCTGGAGTGTCGGGCATTCGAACACCGGGGAGCTGTTTTTT. It translates to CAWSVGHSNTGELFF.

This chain uses TRBV30 with TRBJ1-3; D is uncertain. CDR1 is GTSNPN and CDR2 is SVGIG in the germline V gene (reference sequence). V was clipped by 4 bases and J by 0 bases, with 4 bases between them. The CDR3 runs to 12 residues. CDR3 amino acids: CAWTDSGNTIYF. In DNA, the CDR3 is TGTGCCTGGACAGACTCTGGAAACACCATATATTTT.

The chain joins TRBV7-9 to TRBJ2-2, with a tentative D call TRBD2 (6 bases). V lost 9 bases and J 1 base, leaving 12 bases between the germline ends. CDR1 is SEHNR, CDR2 FQNEAQ, per germline (reference sequence). The CDR3 runs to 14 residues. CDR3 nucleotides: TGTGCCAGGGGCCATAGCGGGAACACCGGGGAGCTGTTTTTT. This translates into CARGHSGNTGELFF.

Remarks on this clone: This CDR3 is also generated by other DNA sequences in the sample. This chain uses TRBV5-4 with TRBJ2-7; a weak D match, TRBD2 (5 bases). This CDR3 has 13 amino acids. CDR1 and CDR2 (germline): SGHNT, YYREEE (reference sequence). Trimming removed 0 bases at V and 7 bases at J, with 11 bases between. CDR3 sequence reads: CASSLGLAGEQYF. The CDR3 DNA follows: TGTGCCAGCAGCTTGGGGCTAGCCGGGGAGCAGTACTTC.

The rearrangement uses TRBV5-6 and TRBJ2-1; D tentatively reads TRBD1 or TRBD2 (6 bases each). The CDR3 runs 15 residues. The V end lost 7 bases, the J end lost 4 bases, and 18 bases lay between the germline ends. Germline V gene lookup returns CDR1 SGHDT and CDR2 YYEEEE. CDR3 in amino acids: CASRPTGGSYNEQFF. The CDR3 DNA follows: TGTGCCAGCCGACCGACCGGGGGCTCTTACAATGAGCAGTTCTTC.

The chain recombines TRBV27 with TRBJ2-7, with TRBD2 matching over 10 bases. Trimming cost V 5 bases and J 2 bases; bases outside gene matches: 6. The CDR3 spans 15 residues. In germline, CDR1 is MNHEY, CDR2 SMNVEV (reference sequence). The CDR3 DNA follows: TGTGCCAGCAGTACCGGACTAGCGGCTGCCTACGAGCAGTACTTC. This gives the protein CASSTGLAAAYEQYF.

The sample holds one count of this clone. V is TRBV14 and J is TRBJ2-3; D is possibly TRBD2 (7 bases). CDR3 length: 21 amino acids. The germline V gene has CDR1 SGHDN and CDR2 FVKESK. The ends were cut back, 2 bases at V and 0 bases at J, with 27 bases in the middle. Here the CDR3 DNA reads TGTGCCAGCAGCCAACGGCTTACTAAAGCGGGACAAGGCCTTAGCACAGATACGCAGTATTTT. Its protein product is CASSQRLTKAGQGLSTDTQYF.

The V and J genes are TRBV9 and TRBJ2-2; TRBD2 matches at 9 bases. The germline V gene encodes CDR1 SGDLS and CDR2 YYNGEE. This CDR3 is built from 18 residues. J gave up 1 base and V 0 bases, and 7 bases lay outside the gene matches. The CDR3 DNA is TGTGCCAGCAGCGTAGCTACCCCGACTAGCGGGAACACCGGGGAGCTGTTTTTT. Protein product: CASSVATPTSGNTGELFF.

The chain links TRBV11-2 to TRBJ2-3; 7 bases agree with TRBD2. There are 13 residues in the CDR3. Germline loops: CDR1 SGHAT, CDR2 FQNNGV. V lost 5 bases to trimming and J lost 3 bases; unmatched junction nucleotides: 2. The CDR3 here is CASSREGTDTQYF. The DNA for the CDR3 is TGTGCCAGCAGCAGGGAGGGGACAGATACGCAGTATTTT.

The chain employs TRBV11-2 and TRBJ2-7; D ambiguous. CDR3 length: 14 residues. Germline assignment: CDR1 SGHAT and CDR2 FQNNGV. V lost 6 bases to trimming and J lost 5 bases, with 17 bases between them. The CDR3 here is CASRPDGGRNEQYF. The CDR3 nucleotides are TGTGCCAGCAGACCGGACGGTGGAAGGAACGAGCAGTACTTC.

The rearrangement links TRBV9 to TRBJ2-1; D not certain. V lost 4 bases, J lost 8 bases, and 10 bases lay in between. This CDR3 has 12 amino acids. The germline CDR1 and CDR2 sequences are SGDLS and YYNGEE. The CDR3 bases are TGTGCCAGCAGCCCCCAGGCGTATGAGCAGTTCTTC. Protein: CASSPQAYEQFF.

This clone was seen just once. V and J are TRBV5-1 and TRBJ2-3, with 8 bases aligning to TRBD2. Germline CDR1 reads SGHRS; CDR2 reads YFSETQ. V dropped 3 bases and J dropped 3; count of bases not matched to a gene: 6. The CDR3 consists of 15 residues. In nucleotides, the CDR3 is TGCGCCAGCAGCTCCAACCAGCGGGAGACAGATACGCAGTATTTT. Encoded protein: CASSSNQRETDTQYF.

The gene calls are TRBV7-9 and TRBJ1-1; perhaps TRBD1 as D (6 bases). Between the trimmed V and J ends, which lost 8 bases and 2 bases, there was a span of 24 bases. CDR1 and CDR2 (germline): SEHNR, FQNEAQ (reference sequence). The CDR3 has 17 amino acids. CDR3 region: CASSAIPFGQPNTEAFF. CDR3 coding DNA: TGTGCCAGCTCAGCGATCCCTTTCGGACAGCCTAACACTGAAGCTTTCTTT.